The text below deals with one T cell receptor (beta chain). This CDR3 spans 14 amino acids. The V and J ends lost 3 bases and 8 bases, in that order; junction bases with no gene match: 4. Germline V gene data show CDR1 as MNHNY and CDR2 as SVGAGI (reference sequence). Time point in this sample: patch test 2, 6 weeks after DPC sensitization. Treatment described: therapeutic diphenylcyclopropenone sensitization with weekly scalp DPC. Investigators collected blood before applying each patch test. The donor pool consisted of alopecia patients aged 18 to 70 years, considered suitable for DPC. These data belong to a study of human T cells and chemical hapten exposure. In the library, unique molecular identifiers were attached to individual cDNA molecules. In the original analysis: Across samples, TCR counts had a median of roughly 91,000 and ranged from about 23,224 to 690,600. One entry per CDR3 protein results from TCRdb running MiXCR on the RACE reads. The V and J calls come from TCRdb's annotation, not from the publication. There are about 69,000 distinct CDR3 sequences in the sample; approximately 10% occur only once, and approximately 7% lies in the top ten.

This specimen consisted of whole blood, obtained in connection with sensitization to the hapten diphenylcyclopropenone (DPC). This rearrangement joins TRBV6-6 to TRBJ1-2, with 12 bases that match TRBD1. This clonotype was obtained from a woman aged 45-65 years with alopecia areata. Some clones in this sample may be carry-over from other donors' samples. CDR3 residues: CASSYGDRGPGYTF. CDR3 bases: TGTGCCAGCAGTTATGGGGACAGGGGGCCCGGCTACACCTTC.